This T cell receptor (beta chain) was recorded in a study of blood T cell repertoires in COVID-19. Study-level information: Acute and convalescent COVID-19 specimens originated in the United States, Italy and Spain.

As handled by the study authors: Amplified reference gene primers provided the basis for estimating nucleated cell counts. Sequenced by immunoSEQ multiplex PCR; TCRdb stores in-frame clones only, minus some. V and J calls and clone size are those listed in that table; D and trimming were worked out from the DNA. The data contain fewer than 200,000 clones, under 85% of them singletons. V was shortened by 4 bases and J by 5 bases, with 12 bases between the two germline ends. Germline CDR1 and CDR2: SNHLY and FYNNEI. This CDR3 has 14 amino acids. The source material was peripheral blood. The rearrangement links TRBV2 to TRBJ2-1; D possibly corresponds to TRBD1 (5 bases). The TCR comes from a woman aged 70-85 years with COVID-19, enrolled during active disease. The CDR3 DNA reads TGTGCCAGCAGTGCAGGGCCCAGAAACAATGAGCAGTTCTTC. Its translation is CASSAGPRNNEQFF. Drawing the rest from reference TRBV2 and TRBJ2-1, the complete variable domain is EPEVTQTPSHQVTQMGQEVILRCVPISNHLYFYWYRQILGQKVEFLVSFYNNEISEKSEIFDDQFSVERPDGSNFTLKIRSTKLEDSAMYFCASSAGPRNNEQFFGPGTRLTVL.